Listed below are T cell receptor beta chains from one sample, sequenced in a study of blood T cells in healthy people across ages. In TCRdb, the 5' RACE reads were re-called with MiXCR into one record per CDR3 protein. The sample has approximately 900,000 distinct CDR3 sequences, about 48% seen once. The material sequenced was blood. Receptor source: a young man in good health. CDR3s include the opening cysteine and the closing phenylalanine or tryptophan. The order of the fields is D gene, clone size, V gene, J gene, CDR3 length, CDR3 protein, CDR3 DNA. The D gene is left open where the match is weak. Some rows mark clone size as missing; the rest say once, few, many or name a class of expanded clone.

>-|-|TRBV7-9|TRBJ2-3|16
CAGSLQEGGRTDTQYF
TGTGCCGGCAGCCTCCAGGAGGGGGGCCGCACAGATACGCAGTATTTT
>-|-|TRBV2|TRBJ2-1|14
CASSEGRGYNEQFF
TGTGCCAGCAGTGAAGGAAGAGGTTACAATGAGCAGTTCTTC
>-|few|TRBV10-2|TRBJ1-1|14
CASSEQGGNTEAFF
TGCGCCAGCAGTGAACAGGGAGGGAACACTGAAGCTTTCTTT
>TRBD1|few|TRBV30|TRBJ1-5|13
CACGTGFNQPQHF
TGTGCCTGTGGGACAGGGTTCAATCAGCCCCAGCATTTT
>-|many|TRBV28|TRBJ1-5|14
CASSFQSSNQPQHF
TGTGCCAGCAGTTTCCAGAGTAGCAATCAGCCCCAGCATTTT
>-|-|TRBV10-3|TRBJ1-1|14
CAISPRPVNTEAFF
TGTGCCATCAGTCCCAGGCCAGTGAACACTGAAGCTTTCTTT
>-|-|TRBV4-2|TRBJ1-1|14
CASSQGALRIEAFF
TGTGCCAGCAGCCAAGGGGCCCTGCGGATTGAAGCTTTCTTT
>-|-|TRBV6-4|TRBJ1-1|14
CASSRGDGYTEAFF
TGTGCCAGCAGTAGAGGGGACGGTTACACTGAAGCTTTCTTT
>-|-|TRBV27|TRBJ2-1|13
CASSFLGQIEQFF
TGTGCCAGCAGTTTCCTTGGACAGATTGAGCAGTTCTTC
>-|-|TRBV20-1|TRBJ1-6|13
CRGQDGRDSPLHF
TGCAGGGGGCAGGACGGGCGGGATTCACCCCTCCACTTT
>TRBD2|many|TRBV20-1|TRBJ2-7|16
CSARGVLAGETYEQYF
TGCAGTGCTAGAGGGGTACTAGCGGGCGAGACCTACGAGCAGTACTTC
>TRBD2|-|TRBV24-1|TRBJ2-5|15
CATSAPLAGMETQYF
TGTGCCACCAGCGCCCCACTAGCGGGGATGGAGACCCAGTACTTC
>TRBD1|few|TRBV5-1|TRBJ1-2|16
CASSEGGERFNYGYTF
TGCGCCAGCAGCGAAGGGGGCGAAAGGTTTAACTATGGCTACACCTTC
>-|once|TRBV20-1|TRBJ1-2|14
CSASLPGAVGGYTF
TGCAGTGCTAGCCTCCCGGGGGCTGTTGGGGGCTACACCTTC
>TRBD2|few|TRBV20-1|TRBJ2-3|16
CSALRTSGGMTDTQYF
TGCAGTGCTCTCCGGACTAGCGGGGGGATGACAGATACGCAGTATTTT
>-|-|TRBV28|TRBJ2-3|13
CAISGEGVDTQYF
TGTGCCATCTCAGGGGAAGGCGTGGATACGCAGTATTTT
>TRBD1|many|TRBV29-1|TRBJ2-5|14
CSAVQGPRGETQYF
TGCAGCGCGGTACAGGGGCCGAGAGGAGAGACCCAGTACTTC
>-|-|TRBV7-2|TRBJ2-5|12
CASNLGTETQYF
TGTGCCAGCAACTTAGGAACTGAGACCCAGTACTTC
>-|-|TRBV7-9|TRBJ2-7|15
CASSLTQESSDEQYF
TGTGCCAGCAGCTTAACCCAGGAGAGCTCCGACGAGCAGTACTTC
>TRBD2|few|TRBV20-1|TRBJ2-7|16
CSARDPAGDYRGEQYF
TGCAGTGCTAGAGATCCAGCGGGGGATTATCGTGGCGAGCAGTACTTC
>-|few|TRBV6-1|TRBJ1-5|15
CASSEWAGANQPQHF
TGTGCCAGCAGTGAATGGGCAGGGGCCAATCAGCCCCAGCATTTT
>-|-|TRBV2|TRBJ1-1|14
CAGSVEGGRTEAFF
TGTGCCGGCAGTGTCGAAGGGGGTCGCACTGAAGCTTTCTTT
>-|-|TRBV4-2|TRBJ1-2|15
CASSQAGTDLSGYTF
TGTGCCAGCAGCCAAGCCGGGACCGACTTATCAGGCTACACCTTC
>-|-|TRBV20-1|TRBJ2-1|14
CGATGTAGYNEQFF
TGCGGTGCTACTGGGACAGCGGGGTACAATGAGCAGTTCTTC